A single sample is the source of the 25 T cell receptor beta chains below, sequenced in a study of OX40 agonist ivuxolimab in advanced cancers. The assay was immunoSEQ multiplex PCR, and TCRdb's table has in-frame clones only and misses some. The data show more than 50,000 clones, 85% to 90% seen once. The material was CD4+ or CD8+ T cells sorted from blood, obtained in a trial of the OX40 agonist ivuxolimab. The source is an adult with an advanced solid tumor such as melanoma, head and neck, liver or kidney cancer.

This clone was found a few times. The chain carries TRBV7-6 and TRBJ1-1, with D perhaps TRBD1 (5 bases). Germline lookup yields CDR1 SGHVS and CDR2 FNYEAQ. V was trimmed by 5 bases and J by 8 bases, leaving 9 bases between them. The CDR3 is 11 amino acids. CDR3 nucleotide sequence: TGTGCCAGCAGCCCGGGGCCCGAAGCTTTCTTT. Its protein product is CASSPGPEAFF.

This clone turned up a few times. The chain carries TRBV7-2 and TRBJ1-3; no definite D call. V lost 2 bases, J lost 3 bases, and 5 bases lay in between. In germline, CDR1 is SGHTA, CDR2 FQGNSA. The CDR3 spans 13 residues. Here the CDR3 DNA reads TGTGCCAGCAGCTTAAATCTTGGAAACACCATATATTTT. Protein: CASSLNLGNTIYF.

The V call is TRBV5-5, the J call TRBJ1-3; no clear D. CDR1 SGHKS and CDR2 YYEKEE come from the germline V gene (reference sequence). The length of the CDR3 is 15 residues. Trimming took 4 bases from V and 0 from J, leaving 11 bases between them. CDR3 protein: CASSPRLSSGNTIYF. The CDR3 nucleotides are TGTGCCAGCAGCCCCAGACTGAGCTCTGGAAACACCATATATTTT.

The chain links TRBV14 to TRBJ2-7, with 7 positions matching TRBD2. Germline values: CDR1 SGHDN, CDR2 FVKESK. V lost 4 bases, J lost 6 bases, and 15 bases stayed unmatched. The CDR3 runs 16 residues. The CDR3 sequence is CASSPLEGREYGEQYV. Written as DNA, the CDR3 is TGTGCCAGCAGCCCCTTAGAAGGGAGGGAGTACGGCGAGCAGTACGTC.

This clone showed up just a few times. This rearrangement joins TRBV27 to TRBJ1-2; tentatively, D is TRBD1 (5 bases). This CDR3 is 13 amino acids long. CDR1 is MNHEY, CDR2 SMNVEV, per germline (reference sequence). Trimming pared 4 bases from V and 7 bases from J, leaving 13 bases between. For the CDR3, the DNA is TGTGCCAGCAGTTCGATGACAGAGGCTGGCTACACCTTC. Its protein product is CASSSMTEAGYTF.

The chain has TRBV6-5 and TRBJ1-4; 9 bases agree with TRBD1. From germline, CDR1 is MNHEY and CDR2 SVGAGI. V lost 10 bases and J lost 6; bases outside the gene matches: 6. The CDR3 is 13 amino acids. The CDR3 loop is CATRTGVDEKLFF. CDR3 sequence (DNA): TGTGCCACGCGGACAGGGGTTGATGAAAAACTGTTTTTT.

This clone was counted only a few times. This chain joins TRBV2 and TRBJ1-2, with 7 bases aligning to TRBD1. With V trimmed by 5 bases and J by 0 bases, 3 bases remained unmatched. The CDR3 length is 14 residues. Germline V gene sequence: CDR1 SNHLY, CDR2 FYNNEI. The CDR3 here is CASSRDSTNYGYTF. CDR3 DNA sequence: TGTGCCAGCAGTCGGGACAGTACTAACTATGGCTACACCTTC. Based on the CDR3 plus reference TRBV2 and TRBJ1-2, the full variable domain is EPEVTQTPSHQVTQMGQEVILRCVPISNHLYFYWYRQILGQKVEFLVSFYNNEISEKSEIFDDQFSVERPDGSNFTLKIRSTKLEDSAMYFCASSRDSTNYGYTFGSGTRLTVV.

The chain links TRBV2 to TRBJ1-1; tentative D call: TRBD1 (5 bases). The V end was cut by 7 bases, the J end by 1 base, with 13 bases between. CDR3 length: 14 amino acids. Germline lookup yields CDR1 SNHLY and CDR2 FYNNEI. The CDR3 protein is CASMGPRSNTEAFF. In DNA, the CDR3 is TGTGCCAGCATGGGGCCGAGGTCGAACACTGAAGCTTTCTTT.

This chain connects TRBV29-1 to TRBJ2-1; D is uncertain. This CDR3 has 12 residues. Germline CDR1 and CDR2: SQVTM and ANQGSEA. Trimming stripped 4 bases from V and 9 bases from J, with 13 bases between. The CDR3 bases are TGCAGCGTTGTATCGCAGATAATTGAGCAGTTCTTC. Amino acid sequence: CSVVSQIIEQFF.

The genes are TRBV18 and TRBJ1-6; D gene ambiguous. CDR1 is KGHSH, CDR2 LQKENI, per germline. The CDR3 totals 15 residues. V lost 3 bases and J lost 5, with 11 bases in between. The CDR3 reads CASSPPRTDNSPLHF. The CDR3 DNA sequence: TGTGCCAGCTCACCCCCCAGGACGGATAATTCACCCCTCCACTTT.

The chain links TRBV6-5 to TRBJ1-5, with D unclear. V was trimmed by 2 bases and J by 7 bases, leaving 9 bases between them. CDR1 MNHEY and CDR2 SVGAGI come from the germline V gene. The CDR3 is 13 amino acids. The CDR3 DNA reads TGTGCCAGCAGTTACGCGCGTTGGCAGCCCCAGCATTTT. This encodes CASSYARWQPQHF.

V is TRBV27 and J is TRBJ2-7; 10 nucleotides match TRBD1. Germline-derived CDR1 and CDR2 are MNHEY and SMNVEV (reference sequence). V was clipped by 4 bases and J by 3 bases; unmatched bases: 6. The CDR3 contains 15 residues. CDR3 amino acids: CASSSGQGRLYEQYF. The CDR3 region has the DNA TGTGCCAGCAGTTCGGGACAGGGGAGGCTCTACGAGCAGTACTTC.

This clone was seen only once. J is TRBJ2-3 and V is TRBV6-6, with D possibly TRBD2 on 5 matching bases. The CDR3 totals 16 residues. V was pared by 4 bases and J by 0 bases, with 14 bases between. CDR1 is MNHNY, CDR2 SVGAGI, per germline (reference sequence). This CDR3 reads CASSSSGDSSTDTQYF. In DNA form, the CDR3 reads TGTGCCAGCAGTTCCTCCGGGGATTCTAGCACAGATACGCAGTATTTT.

The chain recombines TRBV28 with TRBJ1-3; D not resolved. This CDR3 spans 15 amino acids. The germline V gene encodes CDR1 MDHEN and CDR2 SYDVKM. The V end was cut by 4 bases, the J end by 4 bases, with 14 bases between. This CDR3 reads CASSSPLPGGNTIYF. The CDR3 DNA is TGTGCCAGCAGTTCTCCCTTGCCGGGAGGAAACACCATATATTTT. The variable domain in full, with the rest retrieved from reference TRBV28 and TRBJ1-3, is DVKVTQSSRYLVKRTGEKVFLECVQDMDHENMFWYRQDPGLGLRLIYFSYDVKMKEKGDIPEGYSVSREKKERFSLILESASTNQTSMYLCASSSPLPGGNTIYFGEGSWLTVV.

The V and J genes are TRBV19 and TRBJ1-5; D remains unclear. V was cut by 1 base and J by 5 bases, with 9 bases left in between. Germline CDR1 and CDR2: LNHDA and SQIVND (reference sequence). There are 14 residues in the CDR3. CDR3 sequence reads: CASSIGQVYQPQHF. The CDR3 bases are TGTGCCAGTAGTATAGGTCAGGTTTATCAGCCCCAGCATTTT. The entire variable domain, with the rest obtained from reference TRBV19 and TRBJ1-5, is as follows: DGGITQSPKYLFRKEGQNVTLSCEQNLNHDAMYWYRQDPGQGLRLIYYSQIVNDFQKGDIAEGYSVSREKKESFPLTVTSAQKNPTAFYLCASSIGQVYQPQHFGDGTRLSIL.

This clone was picked up one time. CDR3 nucleotide sequence: TGTGCCAGCACCTCAACGGCAGGAGGGATCATTAATTCACCCCTCCACTTT. Protein: CASTSTAGGIINSPLHF. This sequence joins TRBV7-8 and TRBJ1-6; no definite D call. CDR1 is SGHVS, CDR2 FQNEAQ, per germline. V lost 7 bases, J lost 6 bases, and 22 bases lay in between. This CDR3 has 17 amino acids.

The V gene is TRBV28, the J gene TRBJ2-7, with 9 bases matching TRBD2. Germline values: CDR1 MDHEN, CDR2 SYDVKM. This CDR3 contains 14 residues. Trimming removed 3 bases from V and 3 bases from J; junction bases left unmatched: 3. The CDR3 bases are TGTGCCAGCAGTTTGCTAGCGGGAATCTACGAGCAGTACTTC. Translating it yields CASSLLAGIYEQYF.

The rearrangement links TRBV4-1 to TRBJ2-7; D might be TRBD1 (5 bases). Deletions cut 2 bases from V and 6 bases from J, with 14 bases between. This CDR3 contains 14 residues. Germline values: CDR1 MGHRA, CDR2 YSYEKL. The CDR3 here is CASSQRIGVREQYV. Written as DNA, the CDR3 is TGCGCCAGCAGCCAAAGGATAGGGGTACGCGAGCAGTACGTC.

This clone has just one count. This chain joins TRBV18 and TRBJ1-2; D perhaps matches TRBD1 (6 bases). The V end was cut by 6 bases, the J end by 14 bases, with 19 bases between. Looked up from germline, CDR1 is KGHSH and CDR2 is LQKENI. This CDR3 has 12 amino acids. Here the CDR3 DNA reads TGTGCCAGCTCCGGTAGACAGGAAGAAGGGACCTTC. Amino acid sequence: CASSGRQEEGTF.

V gene TRBV4-1 combines with J gene TRBJ2-3; no clear D. V lost 2 bases and J lost 3, with 6 bases in between. The germline gives CDR1 MGHRA, CDR2 YSYEKL. The CDR3 contains 13 residues. Here the CDR3 reads CASSQSWTDTQYF. The CDR3 coding sequence is TGCGCCAGCAGCCAATCATGGACAGATACGCAGTATTTT.

The chain links TRBV11-2 to TRBJ1-4; a possible D gene is TRBD1 (5 bases). The CDR3 runs to 16 residues. Trimming pared 3 bases from V and 2 bases from J, leaving 13 bases between. Germline V gene sequence: CDR1 SGHAT, CDR2 FQNNGV. The CDR3 nucleotides are TGTGCCAGCAGCTTCGGAATCCGACAGACTAATGAAAAACTGTTTTTT. Translation: CASSFGIRQTNEKLFF.

In its sample, this clone is medium-sized (0.01 to 0.1%). This rearrangement joins TRBV7-8 to TRBJ2-5; 7 nucleotides agree with TRBD1. Unmatched junction bases numbered 10, after V lost 5 bases and J lost 4 bases. CDR1 is SGHVS, CDR2 FQNEAQ, per germline. The CDR3 sequence is 15 residues long. The CDR3 bases are TGTGCCAGCAGCGGTGACAGGGTCGATCGAGAGACCCAGTACTTC. This encodes CASSGDRVDRETQYF.

The chain links TRBV19 to TRBJ1-1, with 8 positions matching TRBD1. V trimming: 4 bases; J trimming: 4 bases; junction bases outside the gene matches: 11. The CDR3 covers 16 residues. Germline CDR1 LNHDA, CDR2 SQIVND (reference sequence). CDR3 region: CASSTLDRGSFTEAFF. The CDR3 nucleotides read TGTGCCAGTAGTACCCTAGACAGGGGATCCTTCACTGAAGCTTTCTTT.

The V and J genes are TRBV29-1 and TRBJ1-4; the D gene is possibly TRBD1 (6 bases). Trimming took 6 bases from V and 5 from J, leaving 10 bases between them. The germline V gene encodes CDR1 SQVTM and CDR2 ANQGSEA. This CDR3 contains 12 residues. The CDR3 is CSVRGVNEKLFF. The CDR3 DNA sequence: TGCAGCGTAAGGGGGGTGAATGAAAAACTGTTTTTT. The whole variable domain, filled in from reference TRBV29-1 and TRBJ1-4, reads SAVISQKPSRDICQRGTSLTIQCQVDSQVTMMFWYRQQPGQSLTLIATANQGSEATYESGFVIDKFPISRPNLTFSTLTVSNMSPEDSSIYLCSVRGVNEKLFFGSGTQLSVL.

V gene TRBV5-8 combines with J gene TRBJ2-1; D not certain. Germline CDR1 and CDR2: SGHTS and YDEGEE. The CDR3 length is 14 residues. V gave up 0 bases and J gave up 10 bases, with 14 bases separating them. CDR3 in amino acids: CASSLGTVKKEQFF. For the CDR3, the DNA is TGTGCCAGCAGCTTGGGTACGGTTAAGAAGGAGCAGTTCTTC.